The 16 T cell receptor beta chains in this list originate from one sample, sequenced in a study of blood T cell repertoires in COVID-19. Libraries were prepared by immunoSEQ multiplex PCR; TCRdb keeps only in-frame clonotypes and omits some of them. The sample consists of some 220,000 clones, 70% to 85% of them appearing once. Material: peripheral blood. These receptors were collected from a man aged 50-60 years with active or convalescent COVID-19.

A single count supports this clone. This rearrangement joins TRBV6-2 or TRBV6-3 to TRBJ1-1; tentatively, D is TRBD1 (5 bases). From germline, CDR1 is MNHEY and CDR2 SVGEGT. Trimming left V 6 bases short and J 5 bases short, with 13 bases between. The CDR3 loop spans 13 amino acids. CDR3 nucleotide sequence: TGTGCCAGCAGCCGGAGGGACGTAACTGAAGCTTTCTTT. Its translation: CASSRRDVTEAFF.

This clone has a single count. The chain employs TRBV4-1 and TRBJ2-5; D is possibly TRBD2 (6 bases). CDR3 length: 14 residues. V lost 4 bases and J 3 bases, leaving 12 bases between the germline ends. Germline-derived CDR1 and CDR2 are MGHRA and YSYEKL. The CDR3 sequence is CASSPRLGEETQYF. Here the CDR3 DNA reads TGCGCCAGCAGCCCTAGACTAGGGGAAGAGACCCAGTACTTC.

The V call is TRBV4-1, the J call TRBJ1-1; 8 positions match TRBD1. Trimming took 1 base from V and 7 from J; bases not matched to a gene: 2. CDR1 is MGHRA, CDR2 YSYEKL, per germline. The CDR3 has 13 amino acids. The CDR3 spells CASSQGTGSEAFF. In DNA, the CDR3 is TGCGCCAGCAGCCAAGGGACAGGGAGTGAAGCTTTCTTT.

This chain links TRBV24-1 with TRBJ2-3, with 9 bases aligning to TRBD1. Germline CDR1 and CDR2: KGHDR and SFDVKD. The V and J ends lost 9 bases and 5 bases, in that order; junction bases with no gene match: 5. This CDR3 comprises 13 residues. CDR3 in amino acids: CATAGQGIDTQYF. CDR3 nucleotide sequence: TGTGCCACCGCGGGACAGGGAATAGATACGCAGTATTTT.

V and J are TRBV24-1 and TRBJ1-1; D gene uncertain. CDR3 size: 16 residues. CDR1 is KGHDR and CDR2 is SFDVKD in the germline V gene. V was shortened by 2 bases and J by 5 bases, with 17 bases between the two germline ends. DNA for the CDR3: TGTGCCACCAGTGATTGGATCAGGCCAGAGGGTACTGAAGCTTTCTTT. Translated: CATSDWIRPEGTEAFF.

The CDR3 sequence is CASSLAGGFSGYTF. Here the CDR3 DNA reads TGTGCCAGCAGCTTAGCTGGAGGGTTCTCTGGCTACACCTTC. The rearrangement links TRBV7-2 to TRBJ1-2; D ambiguous. CDR3 length: 14 residues. The germline CDR1 and CDR2 sequences are SGHTA and FQGNSA. Trimming cost V 0 bases and J 7 bases, with 12 bases left between them.

The gene calls are TRBV6-2 or TRBV6-3 and TRBJ2-1; D is possibly TRBD2 (6 bases). V gave up 6 bases and J gave up 8 bases, with 23 bases separating them. This CDR3 is 16 amino acids long. Germline CDR1 MNHEY, CDR2 SVGEGT. The CDR3 sequence: CASSLGPGGQDDEQFF. DNA for the CDR3: TGTGCCAGCAGCCTCGGGCCAGGAGGGCAGGACGATGAGCAGTTCTTC.

The rearrangement uses TRBV7-6 and TRBJ1-5, with D unresolved. This CDR3 region has 10 residues. Looked up from germline, CDR1 is SGHVS and CDR2 is FNYEAQ. Between the trimmed V and J ends, which lost 7 bases and 12 bases, there was a span of 10 bases. CDR3 bases: TGTGCCAGCATCGTCGGGAACCAGCATTTT. It yields the protein CASIVGNQHF.

The rearrangement joins TRBV4-3 to TRBJ1-5; tentatively, D is TRBD1 (5 bases). The length of the CDR3 is 17 residues. V was shortened by 1 base and J by 4 bases, with 17 bases between the two germline ends. In germline, CDR1 is LGHNA, CDR2 YSLEER. The CDR3 coding sequence is TGCGCCAGCAGCCAAGGTTATCCCAGGGTTGGGAATCAGCCCCAGCATTTT. This codes for CASSQGYPRVGNQPQHF.

The V gene is TRBV6-2 or TRBV6-3, the J gene TRBJ1-2; D possibly corresponds to TRBD1 (6 bases). The V and J ends lost 2 bases and 4 bases respectively, with 11 bases between them. Germline assignment: CDR1 MNHEY and CDR2 SVGEGT. This CDR3 comprises 14 residues. The CDR3 spells CASSYPGQIYGYTF. The CDR3 DNA reads TGTGCCAGCAGTTACCCCGGACAGATCTATGGCTACACCTTC.

Turning to this clone: This CDR3 is also generated by other DNA sequences in the sample. The rearrangement links TRBV5-3 to TRBJ2-7, with D perhaps matching TRBD2 (5 bases). TRBV5-3 is designated an ORF whose function remains uncertain. The CDR3 runs 16 residues. The ends were cut back, 4 bases at V and 0 bases at J, with 17 bases in the middle. In DNA, the CDR3 is TGTGCCAGAAGCCCGGGGTCTCAGGTCCCCTCCTACGAGCAGTACGTC. Its translation: CARSPGSQVPSYEQYV.

The chain combines TRBV18 with TRBJ2-3; D gene uncertain. Germline V gene lookup returns CDR1 KGHSH and CDR2 LQKENI. This CDR3 is 14 amino acids long. V gave up 2 bases and J gave up 2 bases, with 8 bases separating them. This CDR3 is CASSPFSSTDTQYF. The CDR3, as DNA: TGTGCCAGCTCACCATTCTCTTCCACAGATACGCAGTATTTT.

The rearrangement links TRBV7-2 to TRBJ2-3, with unresolved D. This CDR3 spans 12 amino acids. Germline values: CDR1 SGHTA, CDR2 FQGNSA. V was cut by 8 bases and J by 2 bases, with 8 bases left in between. As DNA, the CDR3 is TGTGCCAGCGGCGGCTACACAGATACGCAGTATTTT. It translates to CASGGYTDTQYF.

This chain links TRBV9 with TRBJ2-1, with 10 bases identical to TRBD2. Germline V gene sequence: CDR1 SGDLS, CDR2 YYNGEE. This CDR3 region has 15 residues. Trimming cost V 2 bases and J 10 bases; bases outside gene matches: 9. CDR3 region: CASSVSGTSAYEQFF. The CDR3, as DNA: TGTGCCAGCAGCGTGAGCGGGACTAGCGCATACGAGCAGTTCTTC.

This rearrangement joins TRBV28 to TRBJ2-7; 11 bases align to TRBD2. Germline V lookup: CDR1 MDHEN, CDR2 SYDVKM. With 7 bases clipped from V and 5 bases from J, the junction kept 7 bases outside the gene matches. This CDR3 contains 14 residues. CDR3 nucleotide sequence: TGTGCCAGCATCCTAGCGGGAGGACCACACGAGCAGTACTTC. Translating it yields CASILAGGPHEQYF.

The chain has TRBV19 and TRBJ2-1, with a tentative D call TRBD2 (5 bases). The CDR3 spans 14 residues. V was trimmed by 5 bases and J by 4 bases, leaving 12 bases between them. The V gene's germline CDR1 is LNHDA and CDR2 SQIVND (reference sequence). The CDR3 loop reads CASSFGGGYNEQFF. The DNA for the CDR3 is TGTGCCAGTAGTTTCGGTGGAGGTTACAATGAGCAGTTCTTC.